These 14 T cell receptor beta chains share one sample of origin, sequenced in a study of blood T cell repertoires in COVID-19. Some clones are missing from TCRdb's copy, which holds only in-frame ones; the method was immunoSEQ multiplex PCR. The sample includes around 84,000 clones, about 80% of them seen just once. The sequenced material came from peripheral blood. The receptor source for this set is a man over 45 with active or convalescent COVID-19.

The chain recombines TRBV3-1 (or the pseudogene TRBV3-2) with TRBJ2-7; 8 bases match TRBD2. V gave up 5 bases and J gave up 0 bases; unmatched junction bases: 15. This CDR3 is 18 amino acids long. Germline V lookup: CDR1 LGHDT, CDR2 YNNKEL (reference sequence). CDR3 loop: CASSSRRGGGLSSYEQYF. The DNA of the CDR3 is TGTGCCAGCAGCTCCCGTAGGGGCGGGGGGCTAAGCTCCTACGAGCAGTACTTC.

The chain's CDR3 is CASTSSAGWQYF. As DNA, the CDR3 is TGTGCCAGCACCTCCAGTGCTGGTTGGCAGTACTTC. The chain carries TRBV27 and TRBJ2-7, with D hard to call. The CDR3 runs to 12 residues. Germline CDR1 MNHEY, CDR2 SMNVEV (reference sequence). V was pared by 7 bases and J by 9 bases, with 16 bases between.

This clone was counted a few times. Other DNA sequences of this sample code for an identical CDR3. J is TRBJ1-2 and V is TRBV6-5, with D possibly matching TRBD1 (5 bases). V shed 6 bases and J shed 2 bases, with 13 bases lying between them. The germline CDR1 and CDR2 sequences are MNHEY and SVGAGI. This CDR3 has 14 amino acids. The CDR3 nucleotides read TGTGCCAGCAGCCAAGGGCGGGGGAACTATGGCTACACCTTC. Protein: CASSQGRGNYGYTF.

The J gene is TRBJ2-7, the V gene TRBV5-1, with 10 bases identical to TRBD1. Germline-derived CDR1 and CDR2 are SGHRS and YFSETQ. The CDR3 spans 15 residues. V shed 4 bases, J shed 6 bases, and the junction held 10 bases outside the gene matches. Here the CDR3 reads CASSVTGTGASEQYF. The CDR3 region has the DNA TGCGCCAGCAGCGTAACCGGGACAGGGGCCTCCGAGCAGTACTTC.

The chain is built from TRBV3-1 (or the pseudogene TRBV3-2) and TRBJ2-4; D is perhaps TRBD1 (7 bases). V shed 4 bases and J shed 0 bases, with 13 bases lying between them. The length of the CDR3 is 16 residues. Germline CDR1 is LGHDT and CDR2 is YNNKEL (reference sequence). The CDR3 nucleotides are TGTGCCAGCAGCCTCCAGGGGGGCCTAGCCAAAAACATTCAGTACTTC. Its protein product is CASSLQGGLAKNIQYF.

A few counts support this clone. Other DNA sequences within the sample encode an identical CDR3. The J gene is TRBJ1-1, the V gene TRBV7-8; D gene unclear. This CDR3 region has 14 residues. CDR1 and CDR2 from the germline V gene are SGHVS and FQNEAQ. Trimming removed 3 bases from V and 1 base from J, with 9 bases in between. The CDR3 reads CASSLRQGNTEAFF. The CDR3 nucleotides are TGTGCCAGCAGCTTGAGGCAAGGGAACACTGAAGCTTTCTTT.

This chain connects TRBV7-6 to TRBJ2-1; 7 nucleotides match TRBD2. V lost 9 bases and J lost 10; bases outside the gene matches: 3. From germline, CDR1 is SGHVS and CDR2 FNYEAQ. The CDR3 contains 10 residues. CDR3 region: CASAGVEQFF. For the CDR3, the DNA is TGTGCCAGTGCGGGGGTAGAGCAGTTCTTC.

V usage is TRBV25-1 and J usage is TRBJ2-7, with TRBD2 identical over 8 bases. V was pared by 0 bases and J by 0 bases, with 1 base of the junction left unmatched. CDR1 and CDR2 from the germline V gene are MGHDK and SYGVNS. The CDR3 length is 15 residues. The CDR3: CASSEYGGGSYEQYF. The CDR3 nucleotides are TGTGCCAGCAGTGAATACGGGGGGGGCTCCTACGAGCAGTACTTC.

This rearrangement joins TRBV7-3 to TRBJ2-2; D is undetermined. Per germline, CDR1 SGHTA and CDR2 FQGTGA. The CDR3 consists of 13 residues. Trimming removed 5 bases at V and 6 bases at J, with 10 bases between. Written as DNA, the CDR3 is TGTGCCAGCAGCCTCGCAGTATCCGGGGAGCTGTTTTTT. Translated: CASSLAVSGELFF. The full variable domain, its missing parts supplied by reference TRBV7-3 and TRBJ2-2, is GAGVSQTPSNKVTEKGKYVELRCDPISGHTALYWYRQSLGQGPEFLIYFQGTGAADDSGLPNDRFFAVRPEGSVSTLKIQRTERGDSAVYLCASSLAVSGELFFGEGSRLTVL.

This chain links TRBV29-1 with TRBJ2-2; 7 bases line up with TRBD2. With V trimmed by 6 bases and J by 0 bases, 4 bases remained unmatched. CDR3 length: 14 amino acids. Germline values: CDR1 SQVTM, CDR2 ANQGSEA. Written as DNA, the CDR3 is TGCAGCGTCTGGGGGGGTTCGAACACCGGGGAGCTGTTTTTT. It yields the protein CSVWGGSNTGELFF.

The chain couples TRBV30 to TRBJ1-6; D ambiguous. The CDR3 covers 14 residues. CDR1 is GTSNPN and CDR2 is SVGIG in the germline V gene (reference sequence). V gave up 5 bases and J gave up 4 bases, with 12 bases separating them. This CDR3 is CAWGRRPYNSPLHF. DNA for the CDR3: TGTGCCTGGGGCAGGAGGCCGTATAATTCACCCCTCCACTTT.

V usage is TRBV3-1 (or the pseudogene TRBV3-2) and J usage is TRBJ2-1; 10 bases are shared with TRBD1. Unmatched junction bases numbered 7, after V lost 4 bases and J lost 4 bases. This CDR3 spans 16 amino acids. CDR1 and CDR2 from the germline V gene are LGHDT and YNNKEL (reference sequence). The CDR3: CASSPPGTGAYNEQFF. DNA of the CDR3: TGTGCCAGCAGCCCCCCCGGGACAGGGGCTTACAATGAGCAGTTCTTC.

There are a few counts of this clone. The V gene is TRBV7-3, the J gene TRBJ2-3, with 9 bases identical to TRBD2. This CDR3 has 15 amino acids. Looked up from germline, CDR1 is SGHTA and CDR2 is FQGTGA. Trimming removed 5 bases from V and 5 bases from J; junction bases left unmatched: 8. CDR3 bases: TGTGCCAGCAGCCCTGCGGGGGGGCGGGAAGATACGCAGTATTTT. Amino acids: CASSPAGGREDTQYF.

CDR3 amino acids: CASSISAEGATNTEAFF. In nucleotides, the CDR3 is TGTGCCAGTAGTATCTCAGCCGAGGGGGCAACGAACACTGAAGCTTTCTTT. This sequence joins TRBV19 and TRBJ1-1; TRBD1 aligns across 7 bases. CDR3 length: 17 amino acids. V was clipped by 3 bases and J by 1 base; unmatched bases: 11. Germline CDR1 LNHDA, CDR2 SQIVND (reference sequence).